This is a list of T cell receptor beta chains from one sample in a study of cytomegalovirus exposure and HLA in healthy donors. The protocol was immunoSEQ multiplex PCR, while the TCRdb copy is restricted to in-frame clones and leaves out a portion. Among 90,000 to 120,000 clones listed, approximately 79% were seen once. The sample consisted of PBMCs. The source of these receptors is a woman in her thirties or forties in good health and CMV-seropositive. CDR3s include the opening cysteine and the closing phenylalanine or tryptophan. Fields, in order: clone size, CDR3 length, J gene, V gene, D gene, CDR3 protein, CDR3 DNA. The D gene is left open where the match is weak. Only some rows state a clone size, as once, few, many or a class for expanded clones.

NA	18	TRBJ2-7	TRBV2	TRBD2	CASSGTPGLAGRSYEQYF	TGTGCCAGCAGTGGAACACCGGGACTAGCGGGGAGATCCTACGAGCAGTACTTC
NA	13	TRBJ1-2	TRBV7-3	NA	CASSPGQPYGYTF	TGTGCCAGCAGCCCAGGACAACCTTATGGCTACACCTTC
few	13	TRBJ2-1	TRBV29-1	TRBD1	CSVSGQGEGEQFF	TGCAGCGTCTCTGGACAGGGGGAGGGTGAGCAGTTCTTC
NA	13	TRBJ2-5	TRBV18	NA	CASSPSYQETQYF	TGTGCCAGCTCACCCTCGTACCAAGAGACCCAGTACTTC
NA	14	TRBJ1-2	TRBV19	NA	CASSPGQLPYGYTF	TGTGCCAGTAGTCCTGGACAACTCCCCTATGGCTACACCTTC
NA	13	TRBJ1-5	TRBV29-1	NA	CSVEVGQGQPQHF	TGCAGCGTTGAAGTGGGGCAGGGGCAGCCCCAGCATTTT
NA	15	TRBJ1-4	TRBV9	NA	CASSSEGRGGEKLFF	TGTGCCAGCAGCTCCGAGGGGCGGGGAGGCGAAAAACTGTTTTTT
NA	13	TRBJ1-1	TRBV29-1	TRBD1	CSGEGQQAEQAFF	TGCAGCGGCGAGGGACAGCAAGCCGAACAAGCTTTCTTT
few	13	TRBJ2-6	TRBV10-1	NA	CASSGTGANVLTF	TGCGCCAGCAGTGGTACTGGGGCCAACGTCCTGACTTTC
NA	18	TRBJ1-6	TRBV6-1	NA	CASSEWTARPLYNSPLHF	TGTGCCAGCAGTGAATGGACAGCCAGACCTCTATATAATTCACCCCTCCACTTT
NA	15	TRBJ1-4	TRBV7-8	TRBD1	CASRSNTGASEKLFF	TGTGCCAGCAGGTCCAATACAGGGGCGTCTGAAAAACTGTTTTTT
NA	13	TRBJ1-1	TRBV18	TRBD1	CASSPTGYTEAFF	TGTGCCAGCTCACCGACAGGGTACACTGAAGCTTTCTTT
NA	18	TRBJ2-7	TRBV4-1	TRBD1	CASSPRDRGAHGSYEQYF	TGCGCCAGCAGCCCACGGGACAGGGGGGCCCATGGCTCCTACGAGCAGTACTTC
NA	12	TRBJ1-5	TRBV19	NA	CASTGFGQPQHF	TGTGCCAGTACCGGGTTCGGTCAGCCCCAGCATTTT
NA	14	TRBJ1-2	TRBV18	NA	CASSGQGRTPGYTF	TGTGCCAGCTCCGGGCAGGGGCGAACCCCTGGCTACACCTTC
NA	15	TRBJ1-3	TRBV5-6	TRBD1	CASSLIGGVGNTIYF	TGTGCCAGCAGCTTGATAGGGGGCGTTGGAAACACCATATATTTT
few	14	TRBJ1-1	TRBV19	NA	CASSALQGNTEAFF	TGTGCCAGTAGTGCCCTGCAGGGTAACACTGAAGCTTTCTTT
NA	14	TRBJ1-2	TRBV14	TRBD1	CASSQGTGVNGYTF	TGTGCCAGCAGCCAAGGGACAGGGGTGAATGGCTACACCTTC
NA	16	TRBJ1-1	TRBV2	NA	CASSVPPGALNTEAFF	TGTGCCAGCAGTGTCCCGCCAGGGGCATTGAACACTGAAGCTTTCTTT
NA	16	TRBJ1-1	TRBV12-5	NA	CASGLVRIQGTTEAFF	TGTGCTAGTGGTTTGGTACGGATACAGGGAACCACTGAAGCTTTCTTT
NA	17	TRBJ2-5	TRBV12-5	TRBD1	CASGIPPGQGSSETQYF	TGTGCTAGTGGCATCCCGCCGGGACAGGGTTCATCAGAGACCCAGTACTTC
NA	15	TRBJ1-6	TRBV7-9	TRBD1	CASSLVGTGYSPLHF	TGTGCCAGCAGCTTAGTGGGGACAGGGTATTCACCCCTCCACTTT
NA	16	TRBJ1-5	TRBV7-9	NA	CASSPGAGDSNQPQHF	TGTGCCAGCAGCCCCGGTGCCGGGGATAGCAATCAGCCCCAGCATTTT
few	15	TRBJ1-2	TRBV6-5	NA	CASTSGGGQLYGYTF	TGTGCCAGCACCTCTGGGGGGGGGCAGCTTTATGGCTACACCTTC
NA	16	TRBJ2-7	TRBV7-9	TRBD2	CASSLEASGGLYEQYF	TGTGCCAGCAGCTTAGAGGCTAGCGGGGGGCTTTACGAGCAGTACTTC
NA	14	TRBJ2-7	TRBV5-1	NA	CASSLVGGSYEQYF	TGCGCCAGCAGCTTGGTTGGCGGCTCCTACGAGCAGTACTTC
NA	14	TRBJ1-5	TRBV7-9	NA	CASSPGHTNQPQHF	TGTGCCAGCAGCCCGGGACACACCAATCAGCCCCAGCATTTT
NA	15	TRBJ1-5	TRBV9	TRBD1	CASSEGQGGLWPQHF	TGTGCCAGCAGCGAAGGACAGGGGGGTTTATGGCCCCAGCATTTT
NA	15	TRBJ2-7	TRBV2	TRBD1	CATQVGPGGPYEQYF	TGTGCCACCCAGGTAGGGCCAGGGGGACCCTACGAGCAGTACTTC
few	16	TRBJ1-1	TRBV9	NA	CASSVVRTNRDTEAFF	TGTGCCAGCAGCGTAGTAAGGACTAATCGGGACACTGAAGCTTTCTTT
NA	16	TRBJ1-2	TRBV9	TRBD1	CASSGLGGSLRYGYTF	TGTGCCAGCAGCGGATTAGGGGGCTCCCTTCGCTATGGCTACACCTTC
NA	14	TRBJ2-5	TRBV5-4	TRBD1	CASSADRAQETQYF	TGTGCCAGCAGCGCGGACAGGGCCCAAGAGACCCAGTACTTC
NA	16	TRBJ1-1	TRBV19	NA	CASSIDRGGTNTEAFF	TGTGCCAGTAGTATAGACCGGGGGGGGACGAACACTGAAGCTTTCTTT
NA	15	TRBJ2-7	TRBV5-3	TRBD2	CARSLGASGVHEQYF	TGTGCCAGAAGCCTGGGGGCTAGCGGGGTACACGAGCAGTACTTC
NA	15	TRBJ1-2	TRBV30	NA	CAWTQSLTGNYGYTF	TGTGCCTGGACCCAGTCGCTTACGGGGAACTATGGCTACACCTTC
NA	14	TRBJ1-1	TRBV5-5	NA	CASSLLGENTEAFF	TGTGCCAGCAGCTTACTAGGAGAGAACACTGAAGCTTTCTTT
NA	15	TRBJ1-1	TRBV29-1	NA	CSVGRAQSRNTEAFF	TGCAGCGTTGGCAGGGCCCAATCCCGGAACACTGAAGCTTTCTTT
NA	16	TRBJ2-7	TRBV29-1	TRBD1	CSVDEMERGRGLQQYF	TGCAGCGTTGATGAAATGGAGAGGGGCAGGGGGCTACAGCAGTACTTC
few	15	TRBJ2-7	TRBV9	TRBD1	CASSTGQGSSYEQYF	TGTGCCAGCAGCACTGGACAGGGGAGCTCCTACGAGCAGTACTTC
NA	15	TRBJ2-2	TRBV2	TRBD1	CASSTRQGGTGELFF	TGTGCCAGCAGTACCCGACAGGGGGGTACCGGGGAGCTGTTTTTT
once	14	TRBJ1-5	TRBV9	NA	CASSVGGSLEPQHF	TGTGCCAGCAGCGTAGGAGGCAGCCTTGAGCCCCAGCATTTT
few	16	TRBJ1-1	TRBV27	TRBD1	CASSPRQGKVGTEAFF	TGTGCCAGCAGTCCGCGACAGGGAAAAGTGGGCACTGAAGCTTTCTTT
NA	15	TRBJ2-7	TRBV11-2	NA	CASSLDERGYYEQYF	TGTGCCAGCAGCTTAGATGAAAGGGGTTACTACGAGCAGTACTTC
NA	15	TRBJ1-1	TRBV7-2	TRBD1	CASSLRDRRNTEAFF	TGTGCCAGCAGCCTCCGGGACAGGAGGAACACTGAAGCTTTCTTT
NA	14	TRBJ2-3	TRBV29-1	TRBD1	CSVDRQGAQNTQYF	TGCAGCGTAGACCGACAGGGGGCCCAAAATACGCAGTATTTT
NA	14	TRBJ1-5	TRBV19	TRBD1	CATQTTGGNQPQHF	TGTGCCACCCAGACGACAGGGGGAAACCAGCCCCAGCATTTT
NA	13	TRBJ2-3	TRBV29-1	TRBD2	CSVDGLAGDTQYF	TGCAGCGTCGACGGACTAGCGGGAGATACGCAGTATTTT
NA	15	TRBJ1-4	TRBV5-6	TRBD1	CASSYLQGADEKLFF	TGTGCCAGCAGCTACCTACAGGGGGCGGACGAAAAACTGTTTTTT
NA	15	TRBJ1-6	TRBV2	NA	CASSRRQAPNSPLHF	TGTGCCAGCAGCCGCAGACAGGCGCCGAATTCACCCCTCCACTTT
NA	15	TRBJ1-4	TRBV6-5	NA	CASSYSGGPIEKLFF	TGTGCCAGCAGTTACTCGGGGGGACCAATTGAAAAACTGTTTTTT
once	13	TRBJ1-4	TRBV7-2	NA	CASSLGGRGKLFF	TGTGCCAGCAGCTTAGGGGGAAGGGGAAAACTGTTTTTT
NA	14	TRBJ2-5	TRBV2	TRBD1	CASKTGQGKETQYF	TGTGCCAGCAAAACGGGACAGGGCAAAGAGACCCAGTACTTC